This T cell receptor (beta chain) was identified in a study of patients and donors after allogeneic stem cell transplantation. The germline V gene has CDR1 SGHRS and CDR2 YFSETQ. V was pared by 3 bases and J by 1 base, with 8 bases of the junction left unmatched. This CDR3 is 17 amino acids long. Using its own MiXCR run on the RT-PCR reads, TCRdb lists one record per CDR3 protein. The sample includes approximately 430,000 distinct CDR3 sequences, 16% of them seen just once. This sequence originates from a human donor who was either an allogeneic HSCT recipient or a stem cell or donor lymphocyte infusion donor (not recorded which). It is not recorded whose cells these are; they may come from a transplant donor. The rearrangement joins TRBV5-1 to TRBJ2-2; 8 bases align to TRBD1. The specimen sequenced was blood, either unsorted or a sorted T cell fraction (not recorded which). The CDR3, as DNA: TGCGCCAGCAGCTCTCGCCCAGGACAGGGGAACACCGGGGAGCTGTTTTTT. Translated: CASSSRPGQGNTGELFF.